The 13 T cell receptor beta chains reported below all come from one sample, sequenced in a study of blood T cells in healthy people across ages. A second about 6 to 12 cycle PCR used barcoded and J-beta primers. Via MiXCR, TCRdb re-called the 5' RACE reads, giving one row per CDR3 protein. Altogether 550,000 to 750,000 distinct CDR3 sequences are present, about 21% being singletons, with the ten largest covering roughly 3.6%. The sequenced sample was blood. The receptors stem from a man between 65 and 80 years old in good health.

This clonotype was seen a few times. The chain uses TRBV4-1 and TRBJ1-4, with D unclear. Trimming cost V 4 bases and J 5 bases, with 8 bases left between them. This CDR3 has 13 amino acids. Germline lookup yields CDR1 MGHRA and CDR2 YSYEKL. In DNA form, the CDR3 reads TGCGCCAGCAGCCGTAGCCCGAATGAAAAACTGTTTTTT. Translation gives CASSRSPNEKLFF.

The chain recombines TRBV13 with TRBJ2-3, with a weak D call TRBD2 (7 bases). Trimming cost V 5 bases and J 0 bases, with 21 bases left between them. The CDR3 sequence is 18 residues long. Germline CDR1 reads PRHDT; CDR2 reads FYEKMQ (reference sequence). Written as DNA, the CDR3 is TGTGCCAGCAGCCTAACAAGGGGGGGCCACACTAGCACAGATACGCAGTATTTT. It encodes CASSLTRGGHTSTDTQYF. The whole variable domain, remainder taken from reference TRBV13 and TRBJ2-3, is AAGVIQSPRHLIKEKRETATLKCYPIPRHDTVYWYQQGPGQDPQFLISFYEKMQSDKGSIPDRFSAQQFSDYHSELNMSSLELGDSALYFCASSLTRGGHTSTDTQYFGPGTRLTVL.

This clonotype was observed many times. Its ends do not fully match the called genes, so a read error is possible. The chain uses TRBV5-1 and TRBJ1-1; D is unclear. The CDR3 runs to 12 residues. The germline V gene encodes CDR1 SGHRS and CDR2 YFSETQ. This CDR3 reads CASSLVNTEAFF. The CDR3 DNA follows: TGTGCCAGCAGCTTAGTAAACACTGAAGCTTTCTTT.

The V gene is TRBV27, the J gene TRBJ2-4, with TRBD1 as a possible D gene (5 bases). This CDR3 is 15 amino acids long. Per the germline V gene, CDR1 is MNHEY and CDR2 is SMNVEV (reference sequence). Trimming shortened V by 3 bases and J by 2 bases, and 11 bases separated the two germline ends. The CDR3 bases are TGTGCCAGCAGTTTTGCAGGGCCGTCCAAAAACATTCAGTACTTC. It codes for CASSFAGPSKNIQYF.

This clonotype was detected a few times. The chain combines TRBV12-3 or TRBV12-4 with TRBJ1-5; D is ambiguous. This CDR3 has 14 residues. Trimming shortened V by 3 bases and J by 3 bases, and 9 bases separated the two germline ends. CDR3 bases: TGTGCCAGCAGTTTCTCGGGTCCCAATCAGCCCCAGCATTTT. It is translated as CASSFSGPNQPQHF.

This clonotype was counted between two and nine times. The chain couples TRBV29-1 to TRBJ1-2; TRBD1 aligns across 7 bases. V trimming: 4 bases; J trimming: 6 bases; junction bases outside the gene matches: 5. Germline CDR1 SQVTM, CDR2 ANQGSEA. This CDR3 spans 12 amino acids. The CDR3 protein is CSVGQGGHGYTF. CDR3 coding DNA: TGCAGCGTTGGACAGGGAGGGCATGGCTACACCTTC.

The chain combines TRBV5-4 with TRBJ2-6, with D unclear. Trimming pared 3 bases from V and 2 bases from J, leaving 15 bases between. From germline, CDR1 is SGHNT and CDR2 YYREEE (reference sequence). The CDR3 has 17 residues. The CDR3 DNA sequence: TGTGCCAGCAGCTCCGGATCCCGAGGAACTGGGGCCAACGTCCTGACTTTC. Residues: CASSSGSRGTGANVLTF.

This clonotype appeared a few times. CDR3 in DNA: TGCGCCAGCAGCGTGGATGGAGAACTTTCCGAGCAGTACTTC. It translates to CASSVDGELSEQYF. V usage is TRBV5-1 and J usage is TRBJ2-7; no definite D call. V was cut by 4 bases and J by 6 bases, with 17 bases left in between. Germline V gene data show CDR1 as SGHRS and CDR2 as YFSETQ. This CDR3 comprises 14 residues.

The chain has TRBV20-1 and TRBJ2-7; 9 bases fit TRBD2. The CDR3 is 14 residues long. The junction had 8 bases not matched to a gene; V was cut back by 3 bases and J by 5 bases. Germline V gene lookup returns CDR1 DFQATT and CDR2 SNEGSKA (reference sequence). The CDR3 coding sequence is TGCAGTGCTAGCGACGGGGGACTAGCAAACGAGCAGTACTTC. Its protein is CSASDGGLANEQYF.

This clonotype was detected a few times. The rearrangement uses TRBV20-1 and TRBJ2-5, with 9 bases matching TRBD2. Germline V gives CDR1 DFQATT, CDR2 SNEGSKA (reference sequence). The length of the CDR3 is 16 residues. After removal of 4 bases from V and 2 bases from J, the junction contained 11 bases not matched to a gene. The CDR3 sequence: CSAMGSGRWSQETQYF. The CDR3 nucleotides are TGCAGTGCTATGGGTAGCGGGAGATGGAGTCAAGAGACCCAGTACTTC.

This clonotype was detected only a few times. This sequence may be a read error, since a much larger clone differs from it by one base. The chain uses TRBV5-5 and TRBJ2-7; 7 bases align to TRBD1. The CDR3 is made up of 14 amino acids. Germline loops: CDR1 SGHKS, CDR2 YYEKEE (reference sequence). Written as DNA, the CDR3 is TGTGCCAGCAGCGAATTGGGACAGACCTACGAGCAGCACTTC. Encoded protein: CASSELGQTYEQHF.

The chain uses TRBV7-9 and TRBJ1-1; TRBD1 might be the D (5 bases). The germline gives CDR1 SEHNR, CDR2 FQNEAQ (reference sequence). The V gene lost 5 bases and the J gene lost 1 base, with 14 bases spanning the gap. The CDR3 extends over 15 amino acids. The CDR3 reads CASSPGRNENTEAFF. CDR3 in DNA: TGTGCCAGCAGCCCAGGGCGGAACGAGAACACTGAAGCTTTCTTT.

The sample holds a few counts of this clonotype. The V and J genes are TRBV5-1 and TRBJ2-5; D remains unclear. V shed 3 bases and J shed 3 bases, with 6 bases lying between them. The CDR3 consists of 12 residues. Per germline, CDR1 SGHRS and CDR2 YFSETQ. The CDR3 sequence: CASSYTKETQYF. CDR3 bases: TGCGCCAGCAGCTACACTAAAGAGACCCAGTACTTC. Combining the CDR3 with reference TRBV5-1 and TRBJ2-5 gives the whole variable domain KAGVTQTPRYLIKTRGQQVTLSCSPISGHRSVSWYQQTPGQGLQFLFEYFSETQRNKGNFPGRFSGRQFSNSRSEMNVSTLELGDSALYLCASSYTKETQYFGPGTRLLVL.